What follows is one T cell receptor (beta chain) and its context. Generated by immunoSEQ multiplex PCR, the TCRdb table keeps only in-frame clones and is missing some. Of about 82,000 clones listed, about 73% are singletons. The sample originates from a study of blood T cell repertoires in COVID-19. Study overall: Samples representing acute and convalescent COVID-19 were sourced from the United States, Italy and Spain.

This CDR3 spans 13 amino acids. The germline gives CDR1 LGHNA, CDR2 YSLEER. The ends lost 4 bases at V and 7 bases at J; junction bases unmatched: 2. The receptor was isolated from a man aged 55 to 70 with COVID-19, enrolled during active disease. Sequences were obtained from peripheral blood. The rearrangement joins TRBV4-3 to TRBJ2-1; 9 nucleotides agree with TRBD1. The CDR3 sequence: CASSPGTGNEQFF. DNA for the CDR3: TGCGCCAGCAGCCCCGGGACAGGGAATGAGCAGTTCTTC.